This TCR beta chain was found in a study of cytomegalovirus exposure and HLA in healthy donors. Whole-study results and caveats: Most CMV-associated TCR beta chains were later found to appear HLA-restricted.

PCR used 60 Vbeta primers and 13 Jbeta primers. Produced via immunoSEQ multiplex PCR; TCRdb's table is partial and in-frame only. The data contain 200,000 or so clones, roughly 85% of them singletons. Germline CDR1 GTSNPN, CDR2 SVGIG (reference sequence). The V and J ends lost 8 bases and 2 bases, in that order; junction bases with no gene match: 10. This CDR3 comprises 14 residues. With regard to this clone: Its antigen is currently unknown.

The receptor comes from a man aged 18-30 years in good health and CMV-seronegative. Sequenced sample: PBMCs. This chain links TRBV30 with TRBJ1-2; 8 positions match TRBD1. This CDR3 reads CATGGQGGNYGYTF. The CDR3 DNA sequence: TGTGCCACGGGCGGACAGGGAGGGAACTATGGCTACACCTTC.